These 9 T cell receptor beta chains were sequenced from one sample in a study of identical twins. MiXCR was run by TCRdb on the 5' RACE reads, yielding one entry per CDR3 protein. The sample gives some 300,000 distinct CDR3 sequences, around an eighth of which show up once; approximately 7.5% is in the top ten. These records were also assigned to another study, of yellow fever vaccine responses in identical twins.

Sequences were obtained from CD8+ T cells sorted from blood. The receptors were sampled from a woman aged 18-29 years in good health.

The CDR3 reads CASSPVVFRVHSYEQYV. The CDR3 nucleotides are TGTGCCAGCAGTCCTGTCGTATTCCGGGTCCACTCCTACGAGCAGTACGTC. The gene calls are TRBV12-3 or TRBV12-4 and TRBJ2-7; D call uncertain. The V and J ends lost 5 bases and 0 bases respectively, with 20 bases between them. This CDR3 comprises 17 residues.

This clonotype appeared a few times. The rearrangement uses TRBV4-2 and TRBJ2-1, with D unclear. The CDR3 is made up of 14 amino acids. V lost 0 bases and J 7 bases, leaving 10 bases between the germline ends. Germline V gene data show CDR1 as LGHNA and CDR2 as YNFKEQ. The CDR3 nucleotides read TGTGCCAGCAGCCAAGAATACCTTACTAATGAGCAGTTCTTC. The encoded protein is CASSQEYLTNEQFF.

The rearrangement joins TRBV28 to TRBJ1-1; D is ambiguous. The CDR3 spans 13 residues. Germline V gene data show CDR1 as MDHEN and CDR2 as SYDVKM. Between the trimmed V and J ends, which lost 3 bases and 5 bases, there was a span of 10 bases. The CDR3 nucleotides are TGTGCCAGCAGTTTTACATCGGGGACTGAAGCTTTCTTT. This sequence encodes CASSFTSGTEAFF.

This clonotype was recorded a few times. The chain links TRBV24-1 to TRBJ2-1, with D perhaps TRBD1 (7 bases). Deletions cut 7 bases from V and 3 bases from J, with 15 bases between. This CDR3 comprises 15 residues. Germline assignment: CDR1 KGHDR and CDR2 SFDVKD. This CDR3 reads CATSPGRTGYNEQFF. DNA of the CDR3: TGTGCCACCAGCCCAGGGAGGACAGGCTACAATGAGCAGTTCTTC.

This clonotype was recorded a few times. This chain uses TRBV6-5 with TRBJ2-1, with D tentatively TRBD2 (7 bases). The V end was cut by 0 bases, the J end by 6 bases, with 12 bases between. The CDR3 extends over 15 amino acids. Germline V gives CDR1 MNHEY, CDR2 SVGAGI. CDR3 amino acids: CASSYSGGPVNEQFF. CDR3 sequence (DNA): TGTGCCAGCAGTTACTCCGGGGGGCCGGTCAATGAGCAGTTCTTC.

This clonotype has ten or more counts. The chain carries TRBV18 and TRBJ2-5, with D possibly called TRBD1 or TRBD2 (6 bases each). V lost 3 bases and J lost 5, with 10 bases in between. Germline loops: CDR1 KGHSH, CDR2 LQKENI. The CDR3 extends over 13 amino acids. The CDR3 DNA follows: TGTGCCAGCTCACCGGGGGGCGCGGAGACCCAGTACTTC. Residues: CASSPGGAETQYF.

The V gene is TRBV3-1, the J gene TRBJ2-2, with unresolved D. CDR3 length: 15 amino acids. V was clipped by 0 bases and J by 4 bases, with 9 bases between them. From germline, CDR1 is LGHDT and CDR2 YNNKEL (reference sequence). The CDR3 spells CASSQEPELTGELFF. The CDR3 nucleotides read TGTGCCAGCAGCCAAGAGCCGGAACTCACCGGGGAGCTGTTTTTT.

Notes on this clonotype: A much larger clone is a single base away; this may be a read error. The genes are TRBV4-1 and TRBJ2-5; possibly TRBD1 for D (5 bases). The CDR3 is made up of 16 amino acids. CDR1 MGHRA and CDR2 YSYEKL come from the germline V gene. The CDR3 bases are TGCACCAGCAGCCAAGGAGTGGCGACAGCAGGAGAGACCCAGTACTTC. It encodes CTSSQGVATAGETQYF.

This clonotype occurred many times. The chain uses TRBV7-2 and TRBJ2-7; D is possibly TRBD1 (6 bases). Germline assignment: CDR1 SGHTA and CDR2 FQGNSA. Trimming cost V 5 bases and J 2 bases, with 13 bases left between them. This CDR3 has 14 residues. The CDR3 reads CASSPQTGTYEQYV. The CDR3 DNA sequence: TGTGCCAGCAGCCCTCAGACAGGAACCTACGAGCAGTACGTC.